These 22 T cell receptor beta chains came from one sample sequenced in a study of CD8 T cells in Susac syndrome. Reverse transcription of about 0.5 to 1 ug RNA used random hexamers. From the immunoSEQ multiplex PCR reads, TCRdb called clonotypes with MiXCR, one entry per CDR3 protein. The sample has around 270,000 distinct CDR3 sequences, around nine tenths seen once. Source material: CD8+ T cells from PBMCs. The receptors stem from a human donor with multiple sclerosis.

The DNA for the CDR3 is TGTGCCAGCAGCCTTGGCCTGGATAATCCCTACGAGCAGTACTTC. Translation gives CASSLGLDNPYEQYF. V and J are TRBV3-1 and TRBJ2-7; D is undetermined. CDR3 length: 15 residues. V dropped 4 bases and J dropped 2 bases, with 15 bases sitting between them. Germline CDR1 and CDR2: LGHDT and YNNKEL (reference sequence).

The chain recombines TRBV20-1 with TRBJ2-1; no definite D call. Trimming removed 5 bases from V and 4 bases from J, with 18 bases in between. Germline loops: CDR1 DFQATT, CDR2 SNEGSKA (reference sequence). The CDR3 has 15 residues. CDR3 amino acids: CSAHLLDNTYNEQFF. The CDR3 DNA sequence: TGCAGTGCTCATCTCCTAGACAACACATACAATGAGCAGTTCTTC.

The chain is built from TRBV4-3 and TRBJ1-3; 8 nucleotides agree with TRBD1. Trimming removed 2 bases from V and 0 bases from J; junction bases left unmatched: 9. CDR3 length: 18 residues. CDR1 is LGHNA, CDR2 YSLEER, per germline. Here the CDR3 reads CASSQYYRGDLSGNTIYF. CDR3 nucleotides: TGCGCCAGCAGCCAATACTACAGGGGGGATCTCTCTGGAAACACCATATATTTT.

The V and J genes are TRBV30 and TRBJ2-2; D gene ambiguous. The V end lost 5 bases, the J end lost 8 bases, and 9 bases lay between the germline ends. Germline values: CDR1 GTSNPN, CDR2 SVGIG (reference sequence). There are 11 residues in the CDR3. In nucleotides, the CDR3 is TGTGCCTGGCAGATGGGAGGGGAGCTGTTTTTT. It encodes CAWQMGGELFF. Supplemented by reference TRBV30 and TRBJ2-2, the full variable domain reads SQTIHQWPATLVQPVGSPLSLECTVEGTSNPNLYWYRQAAGRGLQLLFYSVGIGQISSEVPQNLSASRPQDRQFILSSKKLLLSDSGFYLCAWQMGGELFFGEGSRLTVL.

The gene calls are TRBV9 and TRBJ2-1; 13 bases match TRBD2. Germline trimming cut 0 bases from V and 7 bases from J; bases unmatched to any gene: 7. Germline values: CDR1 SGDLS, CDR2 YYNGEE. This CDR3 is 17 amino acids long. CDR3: CASSVARTSGRYNEQFF. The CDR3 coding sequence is TGTGCCAGCAGCGTAGCTCGGACTAGCGGGAGATATAATGAGCAGTTCTTC.

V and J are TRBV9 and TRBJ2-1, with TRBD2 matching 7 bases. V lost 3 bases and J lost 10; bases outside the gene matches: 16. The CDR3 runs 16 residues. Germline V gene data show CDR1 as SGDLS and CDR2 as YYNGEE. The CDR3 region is CASSALAAPSPMEQFF. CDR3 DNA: TGTGCCAGCAGCGCCCTAGCGGCCCCTTCCCCGATGGAGCAGTTCTTC.

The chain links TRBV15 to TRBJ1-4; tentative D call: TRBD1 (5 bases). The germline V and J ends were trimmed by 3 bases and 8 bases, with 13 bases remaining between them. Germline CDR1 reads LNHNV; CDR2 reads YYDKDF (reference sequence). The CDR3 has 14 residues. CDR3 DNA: TGTGCCACCAGCAGTCTAGGGGTCCGAGAAAAACTGTTTTTT. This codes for CATSSLGVREKLFF.

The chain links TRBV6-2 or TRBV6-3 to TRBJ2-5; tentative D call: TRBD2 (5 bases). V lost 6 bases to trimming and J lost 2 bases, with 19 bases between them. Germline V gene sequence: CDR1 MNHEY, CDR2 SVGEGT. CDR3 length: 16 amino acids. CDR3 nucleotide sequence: TGTGCCAGCAGACTAGGGCAAAATTGGATTCAAGAGACCCAGTACTTC. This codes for CASRLGQNWIQETQYF.

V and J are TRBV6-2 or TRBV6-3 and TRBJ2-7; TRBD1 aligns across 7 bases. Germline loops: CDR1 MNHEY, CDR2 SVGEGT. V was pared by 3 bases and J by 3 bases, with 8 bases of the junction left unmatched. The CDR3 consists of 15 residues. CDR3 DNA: TGTGCCAGCAGTTATCCCAGACAGGGACACTACGAGCAGTACTTC. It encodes CASSYPRQGHYEQYF.

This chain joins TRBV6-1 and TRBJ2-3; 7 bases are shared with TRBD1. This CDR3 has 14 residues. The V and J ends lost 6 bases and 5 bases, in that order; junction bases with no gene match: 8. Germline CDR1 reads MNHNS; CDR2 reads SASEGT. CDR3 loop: CASSLDRMEDTQYF. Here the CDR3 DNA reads TGTGCCAGCAGCCTGGACAGGATGGAAGATACGCAGTATTTT.

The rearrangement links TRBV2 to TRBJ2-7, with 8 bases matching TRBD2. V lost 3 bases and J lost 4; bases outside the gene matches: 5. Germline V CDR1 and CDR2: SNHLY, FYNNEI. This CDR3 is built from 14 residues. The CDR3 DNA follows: TGTGCCAGCAGTGATTCGGCGGGGGGATACGAGCAGTACTTC. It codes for CASSDSAGGYEQYF.

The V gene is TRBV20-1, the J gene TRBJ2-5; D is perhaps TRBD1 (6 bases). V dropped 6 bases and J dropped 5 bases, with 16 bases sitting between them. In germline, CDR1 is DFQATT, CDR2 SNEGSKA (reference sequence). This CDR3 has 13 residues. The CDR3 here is CSALNTGKETQYF. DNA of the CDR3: TGCAGTGCCCTGAATACAGGGAAGGAGACCCAGTACTTC.

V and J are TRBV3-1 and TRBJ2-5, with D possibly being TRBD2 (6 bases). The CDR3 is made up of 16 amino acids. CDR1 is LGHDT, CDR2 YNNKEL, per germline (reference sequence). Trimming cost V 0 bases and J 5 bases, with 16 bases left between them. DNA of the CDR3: TGTGCCAGCAGCCAAGATGAGCCGGTGGAGGGGGAGACCCAGTACTTC. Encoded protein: CASSQDEPVEGETQYF.

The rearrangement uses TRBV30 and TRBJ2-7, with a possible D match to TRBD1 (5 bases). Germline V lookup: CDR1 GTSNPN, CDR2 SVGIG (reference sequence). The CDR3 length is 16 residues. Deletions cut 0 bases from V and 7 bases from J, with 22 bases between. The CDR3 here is CAWSVPGQGRFLEQYF. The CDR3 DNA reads TGTGCCTGGAGTGTTCCCGGGCAGGGCAGGTTTTTGGAGCAGTACTTC.

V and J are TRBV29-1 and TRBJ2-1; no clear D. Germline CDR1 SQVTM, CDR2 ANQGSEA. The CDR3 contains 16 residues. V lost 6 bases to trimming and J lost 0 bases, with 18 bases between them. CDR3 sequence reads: CSVDQGDAYSYNEQFF. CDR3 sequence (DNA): TGCAGCGTCGACCAAGGAGATGCCTACTCCTACAATGAGCAGTTCTTC.

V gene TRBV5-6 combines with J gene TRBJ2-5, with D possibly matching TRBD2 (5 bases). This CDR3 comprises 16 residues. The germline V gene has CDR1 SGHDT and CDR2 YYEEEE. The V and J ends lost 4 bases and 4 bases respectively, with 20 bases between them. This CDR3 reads CASSPGAATIGETQYF. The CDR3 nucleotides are TGTGCCAGCAGCCCCGGAGCGGCAACAATCGGAGAGACCCAGTACTTC.

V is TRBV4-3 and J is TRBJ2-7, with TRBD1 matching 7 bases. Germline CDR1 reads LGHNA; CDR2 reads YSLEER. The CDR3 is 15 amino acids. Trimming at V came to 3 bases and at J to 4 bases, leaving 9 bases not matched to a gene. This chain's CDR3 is CASSQVTGTVYEQYF. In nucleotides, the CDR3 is TGCGCCAGCAGCCAGGTAACCGGGACAGTTTACGAGCAGTACTTC.

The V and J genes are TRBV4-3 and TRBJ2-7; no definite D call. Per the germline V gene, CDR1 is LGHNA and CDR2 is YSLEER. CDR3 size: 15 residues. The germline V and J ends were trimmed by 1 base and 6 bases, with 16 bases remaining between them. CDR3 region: CASSQGSSGSGEQYF. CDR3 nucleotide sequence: TGCGCCAGCAGCCAAGGAAGCTCAGGATCCGGCGAGCAGTACTTC.

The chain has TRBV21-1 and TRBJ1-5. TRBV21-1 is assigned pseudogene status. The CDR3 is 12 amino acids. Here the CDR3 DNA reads TGTGCCAGCAGCAAGGGAAGAAGGCCCCAGCATTTT. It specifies CASSKGRRPQHF.

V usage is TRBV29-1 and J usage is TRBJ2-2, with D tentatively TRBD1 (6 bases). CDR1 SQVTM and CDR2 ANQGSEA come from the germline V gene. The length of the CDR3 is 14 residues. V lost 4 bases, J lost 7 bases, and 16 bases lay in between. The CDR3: CSVGAGTTIGELFF. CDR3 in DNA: TGCAGCGTTGGGGCCGGGACAACAATCGGGGAGCTGTTTTTT.

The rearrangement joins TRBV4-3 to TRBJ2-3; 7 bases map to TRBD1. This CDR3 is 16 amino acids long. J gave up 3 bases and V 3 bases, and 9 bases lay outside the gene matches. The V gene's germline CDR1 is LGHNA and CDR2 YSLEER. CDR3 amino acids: CASSQSGGFGTDTQYF. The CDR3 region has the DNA TGCGCCAGCAGCCAGTCAGGGGGATTCGGGACAGATACGCAGTATTTT.

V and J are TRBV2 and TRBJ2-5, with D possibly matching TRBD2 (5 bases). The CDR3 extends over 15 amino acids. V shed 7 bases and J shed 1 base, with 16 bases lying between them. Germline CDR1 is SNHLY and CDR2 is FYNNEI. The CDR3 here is CASTELAFLQETQYF. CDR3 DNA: TGTGCCAGCACCGAGCTAGCTTTCCTCCAAGAGACCCAGTACTTC.